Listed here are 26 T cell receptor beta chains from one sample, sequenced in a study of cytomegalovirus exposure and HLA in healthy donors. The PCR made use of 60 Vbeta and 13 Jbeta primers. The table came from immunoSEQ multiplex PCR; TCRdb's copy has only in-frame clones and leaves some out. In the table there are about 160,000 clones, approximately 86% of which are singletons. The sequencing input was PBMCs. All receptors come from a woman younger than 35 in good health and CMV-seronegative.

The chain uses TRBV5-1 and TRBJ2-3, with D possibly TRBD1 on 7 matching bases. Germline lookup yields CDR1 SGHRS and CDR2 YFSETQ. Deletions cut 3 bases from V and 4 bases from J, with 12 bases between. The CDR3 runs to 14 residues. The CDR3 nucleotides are TGCGCCAGCAGCTCCGGAGGGGGCGCAGATACGCAGTATTTT. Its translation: CASSSGGGADTQYF.

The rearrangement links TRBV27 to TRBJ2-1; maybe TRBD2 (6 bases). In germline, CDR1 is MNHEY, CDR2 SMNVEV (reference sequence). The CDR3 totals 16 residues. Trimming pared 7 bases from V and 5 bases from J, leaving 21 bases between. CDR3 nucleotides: TGTGCCAGCATCGAGCGGGCCCCCTCGGACCACAATGAGCAGTTCTTC. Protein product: CASIERAPSDHNEQFF.

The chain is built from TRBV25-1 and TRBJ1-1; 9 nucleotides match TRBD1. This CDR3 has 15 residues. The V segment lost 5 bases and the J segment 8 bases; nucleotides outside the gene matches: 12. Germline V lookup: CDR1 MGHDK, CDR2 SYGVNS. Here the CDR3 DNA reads TGTGCCAGCAGTCCTCGGTATGGGGACAGGGCAGAAGCTTTCTTT. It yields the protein CASSPRYGDRAEAFF.

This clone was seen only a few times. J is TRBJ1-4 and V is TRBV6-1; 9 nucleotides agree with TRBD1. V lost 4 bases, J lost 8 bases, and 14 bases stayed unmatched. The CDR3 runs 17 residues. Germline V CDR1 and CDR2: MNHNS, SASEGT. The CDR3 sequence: CASSAFGKGTGIEKLFF. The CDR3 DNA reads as TGTGCCAGCAGTGCCTTCGGGAAAGGGACAGGGATAGAAAAACTGTTTTTT.

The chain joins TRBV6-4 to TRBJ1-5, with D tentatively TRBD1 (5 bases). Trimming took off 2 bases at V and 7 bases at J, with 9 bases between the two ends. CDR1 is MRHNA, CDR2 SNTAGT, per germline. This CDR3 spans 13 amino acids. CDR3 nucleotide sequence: TGTGCCAGCAGTGACCGTGGGGGGCAGCCCCAGCATTTT. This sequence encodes CASSDRGGQPQHF.

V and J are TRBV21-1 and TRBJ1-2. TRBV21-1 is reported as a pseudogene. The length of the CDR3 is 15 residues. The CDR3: CASSKVTGFCYGYTF. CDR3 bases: TGTGCCAGCAGCAAAGTAACGGGGTTTTGCTATGGCTACACCTTC.

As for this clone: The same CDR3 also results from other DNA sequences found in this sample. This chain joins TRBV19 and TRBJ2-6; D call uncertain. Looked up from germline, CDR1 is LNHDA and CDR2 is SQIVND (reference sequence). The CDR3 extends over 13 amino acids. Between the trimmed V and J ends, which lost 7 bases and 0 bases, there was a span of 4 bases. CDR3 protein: CASILSGANVLTF. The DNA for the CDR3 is TGTGCCAGTATTCTCTCTGGGGCCAACGTCCTGACTTTC. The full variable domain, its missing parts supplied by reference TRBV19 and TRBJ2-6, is DGGITQSPKYLFRKEGQNVTLSCEQNLNHDAMYWYRQDPGQGLRLIYYSQIVNDFQKGDIAEGYSVSREKKESFPLTVTSAQKNPTAFYLCASILSGANVLTFGAGSRLTVL.

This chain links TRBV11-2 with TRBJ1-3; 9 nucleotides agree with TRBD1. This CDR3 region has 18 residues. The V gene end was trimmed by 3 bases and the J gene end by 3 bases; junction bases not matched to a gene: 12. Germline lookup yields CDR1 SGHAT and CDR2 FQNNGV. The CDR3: CASSFPEWDRENGNTIYF. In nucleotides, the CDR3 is TGTGCCAGCAGCTTCCCGGAATGGGACAGGGAGAATGGAAACACCATATATTTT. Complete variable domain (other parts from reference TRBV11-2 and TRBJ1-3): EAGVAQSPRYKIIEKRQSVAFWCNPISGHATLYWYQQILGQGPKLLIQFQNNGVVDDSQLPKDRFSAERLKGVDSTLKIQPAKLEDSAVYLCASSFPEWDRENGNTIYFGEGSWLTVV.

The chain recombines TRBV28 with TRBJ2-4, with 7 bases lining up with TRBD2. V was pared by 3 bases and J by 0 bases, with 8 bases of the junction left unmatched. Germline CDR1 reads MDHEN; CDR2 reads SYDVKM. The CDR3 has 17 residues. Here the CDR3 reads CASSLYAGRGAKNIQYF. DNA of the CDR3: TGTGCCAGCAGTTTGTACGCAGGGAGGGGAGCCAAAAACATTCAGTACTTC. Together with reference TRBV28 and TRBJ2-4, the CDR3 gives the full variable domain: DVKVTQSSRYLVKRTGEKVFLECVQDMDHENMFWYRQDPGLGLRLIYFSYDVKMKEKGDIPEGYSVSREKKERFSLILESASTNQTSMYLCASSLYAGRGAKNIQYFGAGTRLSVL.

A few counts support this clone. CDR3 loop: CASSEDGGNTIYF. The CDR3 DNA reads as TGTGCCAGCAGTGAAGACGGGGGAAACACCATATATTTT. The chain joins TRBV6-1 to TRBJ1-3; D not resolved. Per the germline V gene, CDR1 is MNHNS and CDR2 is SASEGT. Trimming stripped 1 base from V and 4 bases from J, with 5 bases between. The CDR3 is 13 residues long.

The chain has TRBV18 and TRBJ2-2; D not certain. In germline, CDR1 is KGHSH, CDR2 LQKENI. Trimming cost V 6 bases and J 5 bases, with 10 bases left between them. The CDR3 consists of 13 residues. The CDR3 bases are TGTGCCAGCTCCCTAACCTCGACCGGGGAGCTGTTTTTT. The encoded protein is CASSLTSTGELFF.

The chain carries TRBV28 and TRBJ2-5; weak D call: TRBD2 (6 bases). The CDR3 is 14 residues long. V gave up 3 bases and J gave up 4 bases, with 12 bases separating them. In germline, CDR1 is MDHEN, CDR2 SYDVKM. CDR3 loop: CASSFGTSVETQYF. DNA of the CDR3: TGTGCCAGCAGTTTTGGGACTTCAGTAGAGACCCAGTACTTC.

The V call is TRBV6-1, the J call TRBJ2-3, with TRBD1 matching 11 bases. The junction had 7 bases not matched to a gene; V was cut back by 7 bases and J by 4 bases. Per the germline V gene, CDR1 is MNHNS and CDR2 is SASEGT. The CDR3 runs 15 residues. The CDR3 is CASTPGTGGADTQYF. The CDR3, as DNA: TGTGCCAGCACCCCCGGGACAGGGGGTGCAGATACGCAGTATTTT.

The CDR3 DNA follows: TGCGCCAGCAGCTCTCGACAGGGGGTGTCGTACGAGCAGTACTTC. Protein sequence: CASSSRQGVSYEQYF. The V call is TRBV5-1, the J call TRBJ2-5; TRBD1 aligns across 9 bases. The end of the DNA fits TRBJ2-7 better, so the J call may be wrong. CDR3 size: 15 residues. Germline CDR1 SGHRS, CDR2 YFSETQ.

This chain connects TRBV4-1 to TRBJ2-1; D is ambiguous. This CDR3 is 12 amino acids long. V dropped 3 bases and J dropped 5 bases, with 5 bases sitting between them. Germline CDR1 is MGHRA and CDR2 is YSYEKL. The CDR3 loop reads CASSQGNNEQFF. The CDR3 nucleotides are TGCGCCAGCAGCCAGGGCAACAATGAGCAGTTCTTC.

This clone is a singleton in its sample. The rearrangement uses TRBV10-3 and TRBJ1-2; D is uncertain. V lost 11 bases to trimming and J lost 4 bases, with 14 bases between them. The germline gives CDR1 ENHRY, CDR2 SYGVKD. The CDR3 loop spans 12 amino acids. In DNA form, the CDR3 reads TGTGCCTCCAAAGCGGATTCCTATGGCTACACCTTC. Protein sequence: CASKADSYGYTF.

The DNA for the CDR3 is TGTGCCAGCAGCCTCAGCGGGGGGGCCTACGAGCAGTACTTC. Translated: CASSLSGGAYEQYF. This chain links TRBV11-2 with TRBJ2-7, with 10 positions matching TRBD2. The V segment lost 5 bases and the J segment 2 bases; nucleotides outside the gene matches: 3. There are 14 residues in the CDR3. Germline lookup yields CDR1 SGHAT and CDR2 FQNNGV.

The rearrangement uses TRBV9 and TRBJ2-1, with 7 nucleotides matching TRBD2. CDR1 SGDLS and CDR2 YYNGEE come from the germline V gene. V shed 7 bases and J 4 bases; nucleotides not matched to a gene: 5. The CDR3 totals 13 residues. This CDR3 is CASGTTRYNEQFF. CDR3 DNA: TGTGCCAGCGGGACTACGCGTTACAATGAGCAGTTCTTC. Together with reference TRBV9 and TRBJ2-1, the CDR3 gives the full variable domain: DSGVTQTPKHLITATGQRVTLRCSPRSGDLSVYWYQQSLDQGLQFLIQYYNGEERAKGNILERFSAQQFPDLHSELNLSSLELGDSALYFCASGTTRYNEQFFGPGTRLTVL.

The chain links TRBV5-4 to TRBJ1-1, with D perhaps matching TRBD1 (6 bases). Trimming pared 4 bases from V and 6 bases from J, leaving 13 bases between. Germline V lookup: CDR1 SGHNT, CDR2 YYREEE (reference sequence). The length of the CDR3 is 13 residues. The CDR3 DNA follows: TGTGCCAGCAGCCCCTTACAGGGTCCTGAAGCTTTCTTT. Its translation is CASSPLQGPEAFF.

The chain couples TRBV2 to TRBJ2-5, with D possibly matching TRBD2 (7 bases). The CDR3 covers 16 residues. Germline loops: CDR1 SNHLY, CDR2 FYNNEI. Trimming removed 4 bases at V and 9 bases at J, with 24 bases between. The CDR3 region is CASSAFRGGAMGAQYF. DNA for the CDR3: TGTGCCAGCAGTGCGTTCAGAGGGGGGGCAATGGGGGCCCAGTACTTC.

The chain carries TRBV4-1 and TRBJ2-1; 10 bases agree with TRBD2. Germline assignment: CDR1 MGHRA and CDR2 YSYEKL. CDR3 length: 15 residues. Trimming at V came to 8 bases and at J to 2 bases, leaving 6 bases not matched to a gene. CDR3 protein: CASQRLAGTYNEQFF. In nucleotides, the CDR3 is TGCGCCAGCCAACGACTAGCGGGTACCTACAATGAGCAGTTCTTC.

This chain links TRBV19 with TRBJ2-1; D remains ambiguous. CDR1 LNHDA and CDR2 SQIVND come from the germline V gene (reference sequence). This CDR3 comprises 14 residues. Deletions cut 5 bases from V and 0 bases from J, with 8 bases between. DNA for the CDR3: TGTGCCAGTAGTCCGTATAGCTCCTACAATGAGCAGTTCTTC. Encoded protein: CASSPYSSYNEQFF.

The chain's CDR3 is CASSLAGGVAGNTIYF. The CDR3 DNA reads as TGCGCCAGCAGCTTGGCAGGGGGCGTCGCTGGAAACACCATATATTTT. V usage is TRBV5-1 and J usage is TRBJ1-3; 8 bases fit TRBD1. Losses at the gene ends were 0 bases for V and 2 bases for J; bases not matched to a gene: 4. The CDR3 runs 16 residues. The V gene's germline CDR1 is SGHRS and CDR2 YFSETQ.

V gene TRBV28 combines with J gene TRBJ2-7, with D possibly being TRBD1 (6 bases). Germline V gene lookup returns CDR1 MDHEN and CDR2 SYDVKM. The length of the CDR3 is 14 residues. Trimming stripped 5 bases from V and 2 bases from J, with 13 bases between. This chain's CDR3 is CASSLQGFTYEQYF. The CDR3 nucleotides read TGTGCCAGCAGTCTACAGGGCTTTACCTACGAGCAGTACTTC. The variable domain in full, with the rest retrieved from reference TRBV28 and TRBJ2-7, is DVKVTQSSRYLVKRTGEKVFLECVQDMDHENMFWYRQDPGLGLRLIYFSYDVKMKEKGDIPEGYSVSREKKERFSLILESASTNQTSMYLCASSLQGFTYEQYFGPGTRLTVT.

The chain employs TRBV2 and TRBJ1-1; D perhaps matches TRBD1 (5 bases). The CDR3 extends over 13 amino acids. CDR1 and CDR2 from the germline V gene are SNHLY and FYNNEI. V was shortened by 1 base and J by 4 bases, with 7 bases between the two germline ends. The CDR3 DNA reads TGTGCCAGCAGTGAAGACAGGAGCACTGAAGCTTTCTTT. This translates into CASSEDRSTEAFF.

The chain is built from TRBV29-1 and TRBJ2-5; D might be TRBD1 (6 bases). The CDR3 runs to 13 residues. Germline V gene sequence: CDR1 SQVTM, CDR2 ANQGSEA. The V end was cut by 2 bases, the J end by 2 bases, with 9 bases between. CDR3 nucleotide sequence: TGCAGCGTTGAAAGGACAGAGCAAGAGACCCAGTACTTC. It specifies CSVERTEQETQYF. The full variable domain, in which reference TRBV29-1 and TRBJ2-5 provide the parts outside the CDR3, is SAVISQKPSRDICQRGTSLTIQCQVDSQVTMMFWYRQQPGQSLTLIATANQGSEATYESGFVIDKFPISRPNLTFSTLTVSNMSPEDSSIYLCSVERTEQETQYFGPGTRLLVL.